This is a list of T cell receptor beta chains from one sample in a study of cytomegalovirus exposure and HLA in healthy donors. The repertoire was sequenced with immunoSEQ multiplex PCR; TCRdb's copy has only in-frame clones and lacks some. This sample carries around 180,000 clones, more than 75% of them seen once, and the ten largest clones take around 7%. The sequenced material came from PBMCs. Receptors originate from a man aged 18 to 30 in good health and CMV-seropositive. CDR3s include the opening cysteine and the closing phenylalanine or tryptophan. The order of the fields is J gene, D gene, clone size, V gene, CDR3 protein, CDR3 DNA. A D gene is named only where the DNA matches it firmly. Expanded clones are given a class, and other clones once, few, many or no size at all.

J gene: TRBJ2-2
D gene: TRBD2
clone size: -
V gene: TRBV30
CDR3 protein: CAWGSGRNTGELFF
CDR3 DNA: TGTGCCTGGGGTAGCGGGAGAAACACCGGGGAGCTGTTTTTT

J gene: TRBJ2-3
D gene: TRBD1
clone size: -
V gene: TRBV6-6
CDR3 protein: CASSPQGLVTDTQYF
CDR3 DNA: TGTGCCAGCAGTCCACAGGGGTTGGTCACAGATACGCAGTATTTT

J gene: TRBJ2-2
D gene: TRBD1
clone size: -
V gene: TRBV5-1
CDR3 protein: CASSLGIGGVAGELFF
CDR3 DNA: TGCGCCAGCAGCTTGGGGATAGGGGGCGTCGCCGGGGAGCTGTTTTTT

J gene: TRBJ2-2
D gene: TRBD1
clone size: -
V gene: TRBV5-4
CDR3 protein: CASSPGQAVNTGELFF
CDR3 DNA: TGTGCCAGCAGCCCGGGACAGGCCGTAAACACCGGGGAGCTGTTTTTT

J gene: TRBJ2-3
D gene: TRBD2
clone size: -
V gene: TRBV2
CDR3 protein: CASIERDPDTQYF
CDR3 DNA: TGTGCCAGCATTGAGCGGGACCCAGATACGCAGTATTTT

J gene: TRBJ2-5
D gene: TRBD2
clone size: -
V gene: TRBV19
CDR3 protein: CASSSAAGGRETQYF
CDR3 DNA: TGTGCCAGTAGTTCAGCAGCGGGAGGGCGGGAGACCCAGTACTTC

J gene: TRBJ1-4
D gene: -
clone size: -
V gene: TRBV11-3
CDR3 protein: CASSPGISTNEKLFF
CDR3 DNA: TGTGCCAGCAGCCCCGGGATCTCAACTAATGAAAAACTGTTTTTT

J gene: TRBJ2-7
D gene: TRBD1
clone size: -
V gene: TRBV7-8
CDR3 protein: CATRTGTYEQYF
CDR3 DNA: TGTGCCACCAGGACAGGGACCTACGAGCAGTACTTC

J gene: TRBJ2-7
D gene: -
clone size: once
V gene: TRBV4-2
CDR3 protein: CASSQEPSLGEQYF
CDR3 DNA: TGTGCCAGCAGCCAAGAACCGTCTCTCGGCGAGCAGTACTTC

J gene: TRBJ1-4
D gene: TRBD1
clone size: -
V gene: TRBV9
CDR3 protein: CASSGGQVATNEKLFF
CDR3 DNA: TGTGCCAGCAGCGGAGGACAGGTGGCAACTAATGAAAAACTGTTTTTT

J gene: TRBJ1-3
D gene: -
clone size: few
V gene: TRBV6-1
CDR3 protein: CASSDGLAVNTIYF
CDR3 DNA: TGTGCCAGCAGTGACGGTCTAGCGGTGAACACCATATATTTT

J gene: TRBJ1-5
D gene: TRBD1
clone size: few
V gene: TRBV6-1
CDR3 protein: CASSEGTGLSVGPQHF
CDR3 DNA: TGTGCCAGCAGTGAAGGGACAGGGTTAAGTGTAGGGCCCCAGCATTTT

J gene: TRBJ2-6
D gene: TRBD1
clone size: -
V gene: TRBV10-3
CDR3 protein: CATGTGGGSGANVLTF
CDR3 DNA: TGTGCCACGGGGACAGGGGGCGGTTCTGGGGCCAACGTCCTGACTTTC

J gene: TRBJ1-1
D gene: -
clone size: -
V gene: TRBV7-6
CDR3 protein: CASSPQANTEAFF
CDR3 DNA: TGTGCCAGCAGCCCACAGGCGAACACTGAAGCTTTCTTT

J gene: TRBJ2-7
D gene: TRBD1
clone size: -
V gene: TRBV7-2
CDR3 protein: CASSLAGQGYEQYF
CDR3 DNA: TGTGCCAGCAGCTTGGCGGGACAGGGCTACGAGCAGTACTTC

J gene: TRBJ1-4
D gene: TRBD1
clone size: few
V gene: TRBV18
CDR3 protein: CASSPTTGGNEKLFF
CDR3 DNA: TGTGCCAGCTCACCTACTACAGGGGGGAATGAAAAACTGTTTTTT

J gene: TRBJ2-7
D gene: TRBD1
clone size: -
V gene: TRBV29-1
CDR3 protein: CSVAIGQGAYEQYF
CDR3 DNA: TGCAGCGTTGCAATCGGACAGGGGGCTTACGAGCAGTACTTC

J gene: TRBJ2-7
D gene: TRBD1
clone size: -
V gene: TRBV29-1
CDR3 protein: CSVTLTGASGEQYF
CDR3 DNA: TGCAGCGTTACTTTGACAGGGGCTTCGGGCGAGCAGTACTTC

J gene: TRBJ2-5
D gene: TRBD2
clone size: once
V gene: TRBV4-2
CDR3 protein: CASSQDGLAAQETQYF
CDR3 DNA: TGTGCCAGCAGCCAAGATGGGCTAGCGGCGCAAGAGACCCAGTACTTC

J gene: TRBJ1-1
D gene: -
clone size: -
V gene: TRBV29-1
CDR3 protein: CSVGGGRGIRDTEAFF
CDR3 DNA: TGCAGCGTTGGTGGGGGCAGGGGAATAAGGGACACTGAAGCTTTCTTT

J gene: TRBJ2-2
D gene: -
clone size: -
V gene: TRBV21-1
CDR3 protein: CETKERELFF
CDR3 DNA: TGTGAAACTAAGGAGAGGGAGCTGTTTTTT

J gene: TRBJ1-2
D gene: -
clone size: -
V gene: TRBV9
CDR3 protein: CASSARGQQGRYGGYTF
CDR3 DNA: TGTGCCAGCAGCGCCCGGGGCCAACAGGGACGGTATGGAGGCTACACCTTC

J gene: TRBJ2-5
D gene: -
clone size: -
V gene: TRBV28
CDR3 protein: CASSLLGQQETQYF
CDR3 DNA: TGTGCCAGCAGTTTGCTAGGACAGCAAGAGACCCAGTACTTC

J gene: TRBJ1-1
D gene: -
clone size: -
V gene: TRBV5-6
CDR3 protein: CASSLAGRGTEAFF
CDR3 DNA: TGTGCCAGCAGCTTGGCAGGTCGGGGCACTGAAGCTTTCTTT

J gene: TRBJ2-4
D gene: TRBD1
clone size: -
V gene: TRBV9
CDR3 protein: CASSESTGGAAKNIQYF
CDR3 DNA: TGTGCCAGCAGCGAATCTACAGGGGGCGCGGCCAAAAACATTCAGTACTTC

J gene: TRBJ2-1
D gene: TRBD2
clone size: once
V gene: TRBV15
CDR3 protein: CATAGTSGSSYNEQFF
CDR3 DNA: TGTGCCACCGCCGGGACTAGCGGAAGCTCCTACAATGAGCAGTTCTTC

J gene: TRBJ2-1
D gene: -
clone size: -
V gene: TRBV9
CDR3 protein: CASSFGAHNEQFF
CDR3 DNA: TGTGCCAGCAGCTTTGGAGCACACAATGAGCAGTTCTTC

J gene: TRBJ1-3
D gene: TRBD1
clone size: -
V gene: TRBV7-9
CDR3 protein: CASSLPDRGGNTIYF
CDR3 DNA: TGTGCCAGCAGCTTACCGGACAGGGGCGGAAACACCATATATTTT

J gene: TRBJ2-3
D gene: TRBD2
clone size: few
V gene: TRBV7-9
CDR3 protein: CASSPEGTTTDTQYF
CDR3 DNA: TGTGCCAGCAGCCCAGAGGGGACTACCACAGATACGCAGTATTTT

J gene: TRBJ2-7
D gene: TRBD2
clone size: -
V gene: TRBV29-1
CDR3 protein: CSVASLAGVSEQYF
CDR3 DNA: TGCAGCGTAGCGTCCCTAGCGGGAGTCTCCGAGCAGTACTTC

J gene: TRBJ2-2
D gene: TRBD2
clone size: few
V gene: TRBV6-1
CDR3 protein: CASLLAGVAGELFF
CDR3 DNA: TGTGCCAGCCTCCTAGCGGGAGTAGCCGGGGAGCTGTTTTTT

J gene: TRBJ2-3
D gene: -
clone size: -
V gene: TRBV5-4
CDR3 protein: CASSSLLDTQYF
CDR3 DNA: TGTGCCAGCAGCTCCTTATTAGATACGCAGTATTTT

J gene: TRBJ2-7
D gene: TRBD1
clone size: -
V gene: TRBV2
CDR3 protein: CASRLGTGSNLYF
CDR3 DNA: TGTGCCAGCAGGCTCGGGACAGGCTCTAATCTGTACTTC

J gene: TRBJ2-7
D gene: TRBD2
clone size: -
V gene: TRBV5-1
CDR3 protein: CASSPSGGDSSYEQYF
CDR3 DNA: TGCGCCAGCAGCCCAAGTGGGGGGGACTCGTCCTACGAGCAGTACTTC

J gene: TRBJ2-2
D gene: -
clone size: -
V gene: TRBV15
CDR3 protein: CATSRRAGENTGELFF
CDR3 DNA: TGTGCCACCAGCAGACGAGCAGGGGAGAACACCGGGGAGCTGTTTTTT

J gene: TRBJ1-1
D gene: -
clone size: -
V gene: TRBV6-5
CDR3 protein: CASRQRPNTEAFF
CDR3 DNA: TGTGCCAGCAGACAGAGACCGAACACTGAAGCTTTCTTT

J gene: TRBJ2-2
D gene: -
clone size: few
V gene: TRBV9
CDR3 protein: CASDQGIGELFF
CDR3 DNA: TGTGCCAGCGATCAGGGGATCGGGGAGCTGTTTTTT

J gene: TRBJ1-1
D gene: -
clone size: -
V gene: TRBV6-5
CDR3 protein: CASSYYRAREAFF
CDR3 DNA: TGTGCCAGCAGTTACTATCGAGCGAGAGAAGCTTTCTTT

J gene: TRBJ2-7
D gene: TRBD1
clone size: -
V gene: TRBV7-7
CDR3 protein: CASSLTRDRSSYEQYF
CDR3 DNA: TGTGCCAGCAGCTTAACCCGGGACAGGTCCTCCTACGAGCAGTACTTC

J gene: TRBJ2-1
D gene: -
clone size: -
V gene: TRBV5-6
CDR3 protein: CASSPLSSYNEQFF
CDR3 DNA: TGTGCCAGCAGCCCCCTTTCCTCCTACAATGAGCAGTTCTTC

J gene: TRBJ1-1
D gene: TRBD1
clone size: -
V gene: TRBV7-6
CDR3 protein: CASSFLGQGSLVTEAFF
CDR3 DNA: TGTGCCAGCAGCTTTCTGGGACAGGGAAGTTTGGTCACTGAAGCTTTCTTT

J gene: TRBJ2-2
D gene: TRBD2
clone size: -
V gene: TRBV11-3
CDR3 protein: CASSLYSGSVTGELFF
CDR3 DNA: TGTGCCAGCAGCCTATATAGCGGGAGTGTCACCGGGGAGCTGTTTTTT

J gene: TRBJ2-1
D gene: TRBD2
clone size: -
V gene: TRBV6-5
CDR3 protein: CASSYRASGRNEQFF
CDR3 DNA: TGTGCCAGCAGTTACCGGGCTAGCGGGAGGAATGAGCAGTTCTTC

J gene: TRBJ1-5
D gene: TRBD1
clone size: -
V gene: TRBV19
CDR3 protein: CASSRLQGAGRNQPQHF
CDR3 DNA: TGTGCCAGTAGTAGATTACAGGGGGCTGGGCGCAATCAGCCCCAGCATTTT

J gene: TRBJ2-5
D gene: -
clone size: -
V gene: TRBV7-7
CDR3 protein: CASSLGRGTTETQYF
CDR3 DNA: TGTGCCAGCAGCTTAGGGCGCGGTACTACAGAGACCCAGTACTTC

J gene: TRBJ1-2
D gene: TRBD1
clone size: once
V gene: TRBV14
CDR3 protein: CASSPAGQGADFYGYTF
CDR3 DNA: TGTGCCAGCAGCCCCGCCGGACAGGGGGCCGACTTTTATGGCTACACCTTC

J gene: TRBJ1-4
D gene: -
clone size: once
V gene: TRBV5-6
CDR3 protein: CASSLFERRPSTNEKLFF
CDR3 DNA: TGTGCCAGCAGCTTGTTTGAAAGGAGACCCTCAACTAATGAAAAACTGTTTTTT

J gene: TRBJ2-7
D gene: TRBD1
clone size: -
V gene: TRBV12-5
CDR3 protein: CASGSGQGPSEQYF
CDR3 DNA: TGTGCTAGTGGTTCCGGACAGGGTCCGAGCGAGCAGTACTTC

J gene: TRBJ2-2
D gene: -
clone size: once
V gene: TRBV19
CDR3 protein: CASSMGPGEIGELFF
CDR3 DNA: TGTGCCAGTAGTATGGGCCCAGGGGAAATCGGGGAGCTGTTTTTT

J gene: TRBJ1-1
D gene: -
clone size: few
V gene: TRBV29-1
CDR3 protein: CSVRAGQPNTEAFF
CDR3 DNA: TGCAGCGTCCGAGCAGGACAGCCGAACACTGAAGCTTTCTTT

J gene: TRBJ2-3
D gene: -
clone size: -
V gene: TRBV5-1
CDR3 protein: CASRPLVVGTDTQYF
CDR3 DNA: TGCGCCAGCAGGCCGCTAGTTGTTGGCACAGATACGCAGTATTTT

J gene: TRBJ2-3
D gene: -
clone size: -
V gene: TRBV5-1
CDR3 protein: CASSQGSALPDTQYF
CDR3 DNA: TGCGCCAGCAGCCAGGGTTCGGCCCTCCCAGATACGCAGTATTTT

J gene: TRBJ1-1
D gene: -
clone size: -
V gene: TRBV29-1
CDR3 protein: CSVEDLMNTEAFF
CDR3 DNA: TGCAGCGTTGAAGATCTTATGAACACTGAAGCTTTCTTT

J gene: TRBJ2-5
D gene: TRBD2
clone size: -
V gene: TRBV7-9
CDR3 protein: CASRGFGGRDQETQYF
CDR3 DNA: TGTGCCAGCAGGGGTTTCGGCGGGAGGGATCAAGAGACCCAGTACTTC

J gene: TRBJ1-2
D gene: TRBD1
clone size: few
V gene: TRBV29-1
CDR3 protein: CSVGDRGYTF
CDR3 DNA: TGCAGCGTGGGGGACAGGGGCTACACCTTC

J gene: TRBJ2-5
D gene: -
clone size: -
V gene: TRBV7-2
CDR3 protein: CASSFQRVARETQYF
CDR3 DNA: TGTGCCAGCAGCTTCCAGCGGGTGGCCCGGGAGACCCAGTACTTC

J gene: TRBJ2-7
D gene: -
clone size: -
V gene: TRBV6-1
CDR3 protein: CASSEYAGPLLYEQYF
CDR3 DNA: TGTGCCAGCAGTGAATATGCGGGACCCCTACTGTACGAGCAGTACTTC

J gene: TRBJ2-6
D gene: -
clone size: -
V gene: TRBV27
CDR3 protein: CASSPWLGPGANVLTF
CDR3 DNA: TGTGCCAGCAGCCCTTGGCTAGGCCCTGGGGCCAACGTCCTGACTTTC

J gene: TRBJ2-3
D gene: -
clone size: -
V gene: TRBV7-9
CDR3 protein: CASGERTVTDTQYF
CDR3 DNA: TGTGCCAGCGGGGAAAGGACAGTCACAGATACGCAGTATTTT